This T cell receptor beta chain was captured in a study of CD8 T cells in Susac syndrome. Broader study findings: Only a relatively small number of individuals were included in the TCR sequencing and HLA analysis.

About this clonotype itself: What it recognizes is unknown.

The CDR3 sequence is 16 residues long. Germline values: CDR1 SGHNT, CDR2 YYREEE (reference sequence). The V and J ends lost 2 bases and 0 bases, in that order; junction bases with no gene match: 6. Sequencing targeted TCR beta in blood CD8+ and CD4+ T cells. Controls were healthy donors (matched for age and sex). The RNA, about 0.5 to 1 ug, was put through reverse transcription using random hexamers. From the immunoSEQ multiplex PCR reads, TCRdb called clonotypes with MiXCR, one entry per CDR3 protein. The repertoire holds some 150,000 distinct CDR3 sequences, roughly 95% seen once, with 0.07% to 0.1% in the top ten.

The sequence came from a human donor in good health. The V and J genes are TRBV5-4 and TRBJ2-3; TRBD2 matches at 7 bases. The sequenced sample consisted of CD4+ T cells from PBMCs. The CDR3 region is CASSFPGRESTDTQYF. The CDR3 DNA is TGTGCCAGCAGCTTCCCTGGGCGGGAGAGCACAGATACGCAGTATTTT. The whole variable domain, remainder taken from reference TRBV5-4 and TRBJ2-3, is ETGVTQSPTHLIKTRGQQVTLRCSSQSGHNTVSWYQQALGQGPQFIFQYYREEENGRGNFPPRFSGLQFPNYSSELNVNALELDDSALYLCASSFPGRESTDTQYFGPGTRLTVL.